The source of this T cell receptor (beta chain) is a study of cytotoxic CD8 clonotypes in ibrutinib-treated CLL. The wider study: Responses: approximately 25 partial, 2 complete; after median about 68 months, around 14 stayed remitted, roughly 12 progressed. Broader study findings: Sampling schedules were unmatched across sustained-remission and progressing patients. Increased clonality at ibrutinib response gave way to a return toward baseline at progression. Researchers report that baseline clonality outpaced age-matched healthy donors and tracked circulating CD8+ T-cell counts.

Assay used: immunoSEQ multiplex PCR; TCRdb lists only in-frame clones, some missing. The repertoire has around 160,000 clones, approximately 77% of them found once; the top ten carry approximately 2%. The V and J ends lost 5 bases and 6 bases, in that order; junction bases with no gene match: 4. Looked up from germline, CDR1 is SGHRS and CDR2 is YFSETQ. The CDR3 has 12 residues. Concerning this clone: The antigen remains undetermined.

This receptor was taken from a human donor with chronic lymphocytic leukemia. The specimen comprised PBMCs, sampled after 12 months of ibrutinib treatment. The rearrangement uses TRBV5-1 and TRBJ2-7, with 8 bases aligning to TRBD1. CDR3 nucleotide sequence: TGCGCCAGCAGGCGGACAGGGTTCGAGCAGTACTTC. It yields the protein CASRRTGFEQYF.